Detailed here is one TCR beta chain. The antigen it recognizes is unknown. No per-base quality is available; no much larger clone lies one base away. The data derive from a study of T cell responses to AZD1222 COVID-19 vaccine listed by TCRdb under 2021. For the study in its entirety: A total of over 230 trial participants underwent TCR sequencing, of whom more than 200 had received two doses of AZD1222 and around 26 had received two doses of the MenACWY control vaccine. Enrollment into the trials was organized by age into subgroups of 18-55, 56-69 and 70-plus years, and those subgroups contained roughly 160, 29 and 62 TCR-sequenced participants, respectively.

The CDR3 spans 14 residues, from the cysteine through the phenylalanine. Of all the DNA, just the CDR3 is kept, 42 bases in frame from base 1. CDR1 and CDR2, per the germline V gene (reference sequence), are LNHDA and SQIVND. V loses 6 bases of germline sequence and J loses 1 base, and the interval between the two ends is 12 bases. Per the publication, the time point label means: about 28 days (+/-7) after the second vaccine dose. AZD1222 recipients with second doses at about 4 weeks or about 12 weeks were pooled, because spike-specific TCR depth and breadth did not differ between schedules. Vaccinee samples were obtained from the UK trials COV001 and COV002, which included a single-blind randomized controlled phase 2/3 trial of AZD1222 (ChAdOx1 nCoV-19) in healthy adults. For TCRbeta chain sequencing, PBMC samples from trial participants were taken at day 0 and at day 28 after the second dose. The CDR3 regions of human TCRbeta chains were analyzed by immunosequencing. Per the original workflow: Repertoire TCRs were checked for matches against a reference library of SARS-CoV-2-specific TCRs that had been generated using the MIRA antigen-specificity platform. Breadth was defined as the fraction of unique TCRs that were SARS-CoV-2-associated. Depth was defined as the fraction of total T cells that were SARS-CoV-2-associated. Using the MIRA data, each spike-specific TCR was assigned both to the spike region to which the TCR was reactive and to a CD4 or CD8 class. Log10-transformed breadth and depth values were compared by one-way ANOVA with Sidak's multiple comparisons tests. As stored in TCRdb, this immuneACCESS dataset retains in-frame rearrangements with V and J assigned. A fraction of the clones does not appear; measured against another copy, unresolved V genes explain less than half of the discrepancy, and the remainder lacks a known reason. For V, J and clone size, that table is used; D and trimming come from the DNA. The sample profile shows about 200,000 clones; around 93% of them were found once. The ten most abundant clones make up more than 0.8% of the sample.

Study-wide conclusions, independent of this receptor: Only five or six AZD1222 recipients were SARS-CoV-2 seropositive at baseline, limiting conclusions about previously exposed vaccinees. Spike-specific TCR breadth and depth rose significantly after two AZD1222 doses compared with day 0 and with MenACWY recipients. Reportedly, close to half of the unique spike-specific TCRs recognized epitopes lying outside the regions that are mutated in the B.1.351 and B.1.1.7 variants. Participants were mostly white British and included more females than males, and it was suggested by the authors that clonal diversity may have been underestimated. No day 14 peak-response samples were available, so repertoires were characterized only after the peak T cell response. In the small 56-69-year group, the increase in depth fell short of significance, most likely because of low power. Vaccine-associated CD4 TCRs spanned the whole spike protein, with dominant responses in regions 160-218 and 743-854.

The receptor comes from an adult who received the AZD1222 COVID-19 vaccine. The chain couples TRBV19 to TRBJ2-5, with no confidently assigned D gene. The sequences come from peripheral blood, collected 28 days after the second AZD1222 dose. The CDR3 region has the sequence CASSPGRFQETQYF. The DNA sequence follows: TGTGCCAGTAGCCCAGGCCGTTTCCAAGAGACCCAGTACTTC. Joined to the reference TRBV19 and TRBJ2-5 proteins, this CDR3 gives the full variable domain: DGGITQSPKYLFRKEGQNVTLSCEQNLNHDAMYWYRQDPGQGLRLIYYSQIVNDFQKGDIAEGYSVSREKKESFPLTVTSAQKNPTAFYLCASSPGRFQETQYFGPGTRLLVL.